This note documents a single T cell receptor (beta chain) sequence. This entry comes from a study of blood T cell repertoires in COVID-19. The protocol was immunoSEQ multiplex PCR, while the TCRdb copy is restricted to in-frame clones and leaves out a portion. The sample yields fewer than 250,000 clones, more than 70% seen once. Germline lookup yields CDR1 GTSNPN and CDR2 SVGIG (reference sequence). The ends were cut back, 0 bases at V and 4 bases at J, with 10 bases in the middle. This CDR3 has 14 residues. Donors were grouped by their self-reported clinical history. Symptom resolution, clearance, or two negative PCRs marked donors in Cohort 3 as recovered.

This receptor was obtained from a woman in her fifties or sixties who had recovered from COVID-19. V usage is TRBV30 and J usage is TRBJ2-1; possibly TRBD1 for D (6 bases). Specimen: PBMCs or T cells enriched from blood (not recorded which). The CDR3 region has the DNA TGTGCCTGGAGTGTACAGGGCCCATACAATGAGCAGTTCTTC. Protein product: CAWSVQGPYNEQFF.